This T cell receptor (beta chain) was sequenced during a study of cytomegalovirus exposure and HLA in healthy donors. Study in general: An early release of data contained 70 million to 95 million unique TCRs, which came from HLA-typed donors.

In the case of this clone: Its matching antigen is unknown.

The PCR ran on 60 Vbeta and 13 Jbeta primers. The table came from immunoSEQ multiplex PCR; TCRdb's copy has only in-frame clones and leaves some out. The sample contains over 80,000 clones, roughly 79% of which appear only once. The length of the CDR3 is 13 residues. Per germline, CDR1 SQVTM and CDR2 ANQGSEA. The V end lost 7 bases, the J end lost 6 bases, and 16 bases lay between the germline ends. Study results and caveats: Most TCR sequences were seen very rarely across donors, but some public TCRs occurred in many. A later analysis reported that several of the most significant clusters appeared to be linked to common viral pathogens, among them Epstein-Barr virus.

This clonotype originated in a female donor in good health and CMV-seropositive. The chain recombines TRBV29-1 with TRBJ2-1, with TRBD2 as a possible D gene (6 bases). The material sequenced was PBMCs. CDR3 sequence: CSGNSGTLNEQFF. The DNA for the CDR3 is TGCAGCGGGAACTCAGGGACTCTCAATGAGCAGTTCTTC.